This T cell receptor beta chain was sequenced for a study of blood T cell repertoires in COVID-19. CDR3 length equals 15 residues. V lost 3 bases, J lost 4 bases, and 15 bases lay in between. Per germline, CDR1 MDHEN and CDR2 SYDVKM. Authors' methods: Using reference gene primer amplification, nucleated cell counts were estimated. Profiled with immunoSEQ multiplex PCR; TCRdb holds only in-frame clones, not every one. V, J and clone size reflect that table, while D and trimming were determined from the DNA. The sample contains 150,000 to 200,000 clones, roughly 80% of which appear only once. The genes are TRBV28 and TRBJ2-5, with D perhaps matching TRBD2 (6 bases). This TCR derives from a woman in her forties with COVID-19, enrolled during active disease. Sequences were obtained from peripheral blood. The CDR3 reads CASSFFGRGGETQYF. CDR3 sequence (DNA): TGTGCCAGCAGTTTCTTCGGGCGGGGTGGAGAGACCCAGTACTTC.